The rows below give T cell receptor beta chains drawn from one sample of a study of cytotoxic CD8 clonotypes in ibrutinib-treated CLL. The data were produced by immunoSEQ multiplex PCR, yet TCRdb's version contains in-frame clones alone and is incomplete. The repertoire includes more than 200,000 clones, roughly 70% of them detected once, and approximately 15% sits in the top ten. Here the sequenced sample was PBMCs, taken after 24 months of ibrutinib treatment. These receptors originate from a human donor with chronic lymphocytic leukemia. Each CDR3 is given with its conserved first and last residue. Each record gives: V gene, J gene, D gene, clone size, CDR3 DNA, CDR3 protein. The D gene is left open where the match is weak. Size tells how often a clone was seen (once, few, many) or the class of an expanded clone, and some rows leave it out.

TRBV15	TRBJ1-2	-	-	TGTGCCACCAGCAGCGGAGTGGCTAACTATGGCTACACCTTC	CATSSGVANYGYTF
TRBV9	TRBJ2-2	-	-	TGTGCCAGCAGCGTCCGTAGGACAGAAGCGAACACCGGGGAGCTGTTTTTT	CASSVRRTEANTGELFF
TRBV30	TRBJ1-1	-	-	TGTGCCTGGAGTGTACAAGCCGATACTGAAGCTTTCTTT	CAWSVQADTEAFF
TRBV28	TRBJ2-2	-	few	TGTGCCAGCAGTTTATCGTTGTGGCTGAACACCGGGGAGCTGTTTTTT	CASSLSLWLNTGELFF
TRBV5-6	TRBJ2-1	-	-	TGTGCCAGCAGGCTAACAGGGGAGGCCTACAATGAGCAGTTCTTC	CASRLTGEAYNEQFF
TRBV28	TRBJ2-5	TRBD2	-	TGTGCCAGCAGCCCCGGGGGAGGGGAAGAGACCCAGTACTTC	CASSPGGGEETQYF
TRBV28	TRBJ1-2	-	-	TGTGCCAGCAGCCTGACAGATTATGGCTACACCTTC	CASSLTDYGYTF
TRBV27	TRBJ2-7	TRBD2	once	TGTGCCAGCAGTTTATCGACTAGCGGGATCGAGCAGTACTTC	CASSLSTSGIEQYF
TRBV4-2	TRBJ2-5	-	-	TGTGCCAGCAGCCAAGTTACAGGACAAGAGACCCAGTACTTC	CASSQVTGQETQYF
TRBV6-6	TRBJ2-7	TRBD2	-	TGTGCCAGCACCCCGCTAGCGGGAAGCTACGAGCAGTACTTC	CASTPLAGSYEQYF
TRBV5-8	TRBJ1-2	TRBD1	-	TGTGCCAGCAGAACGGGGCGGGACAGGGCGACCGGAACCTTC	CASRTGRDRATGTF
TRBV7-9	TRBJ2-3	TRBD2	-	TGTGCCAGCAGCCCGAGCGGGAAAGTAGCAGATACGCAGTATTTT	CASSPSGKVADTQYF
TRBV7-8	TRBJ2-5	-	-	TGTGCCAGCAGCTTAGCGGTCGGGGCCCAAGAGACCCAGTACTTC	CASSLAVGAQETQYF
TRBV7-2	TRBJ1-5	-	-	TGTGCCAGCAGCCCCAGGCAGCCCCAGCATTTT	CASSPRQPQHF
TRBV6-5	TRBJ2-7	TRBD1	-	TGTGCCAGCAGCCCTGGACAGGGCCCCACCTACGAGCAGTACTTC	CASSPGQGPTYEQYF
TRBV6-5	TRBJ1-4	-	few	TGTGCCAGCAGTTTTTTACGCTCCGAAAAACTGTTTTTT	CASSFLRSEKLFF